Listed here are 23 T cell receptor beta chains from one sample, sequenced in a study of blood T cells in healthy people across ages. PCR was performed a second time for roughly 7 to 12 cycles using a sample-barcoded 5' primer and a J-beta primer mix. TCRdb fed the 5' RACE reads into MiXCR, producing one record per CDR3 protein. Of about 800,000 distinct CDR3 sequences detected, around a quarter appear once; the ten largest clones hold 3.7%. These data were also filed under a second study, of T cells of mothers and their children.

Sequenced input: blood. These receptors all come from a boy between 10 and 17 years old in good health.

The chain links TRBV29-1 to TRBJ1-2; no clear D gene. With 3 bases removed from V and 1 base from J, the gap between germline ends came to 9 bases. The length of the CDR3 is 13 residues. Germline lookup yields CDR1 SQVTM and CDR2 ANQGSEA. The CDR3 nucleotides are TGCAGCGTTGATAGCCCCTATAACTATGGCTACACCTTC. Protein sequence: CSVDSPYNYGYTF.

This clonotype was counted ten times or more. The chain recombines TRBV18 with TRBJ2-7; TRBD1 matches at 8 bases. This CDR3 is built from 14 residues. V dropped 3 bases and J dropped 3; count of bases not matched to a gene: 4. Germline assignment: CDR1 KGHSH and CDR2 LQKENI. The CDR3 protein is CASSPTTGGYEQYF. The CDR3 DNA is TGTGCCAGCTCACCGACAACAGGGGGCTACGAGCAGTACTTC.

This clonotype was counted only a few times. The J gene is TRBJ2-7, the V gene TRBV28; 9 bases are shared with TRBD2. The CDR3 sequence is 16 residues long. With 3 bases clipped from V and 1 base from J, the junction kept 7 bases outside the gene matches. Per germline, CDR1 MDHEN and CDR2 SYDVKM. The CDR3 nucleotides are TGTGCCAGCAGTTTGGATAGCGGGAGTTTATCCTACGAGCAGTACTTC. Translation gives CASSLDSGSLSYEQYF.

The chain has TRBV30 and TRBJ2-7; possibly TRBD1 or TRBD2 for D (5 bases each). Germline CDR1 reads GTSNPN; CDR2 reads SVGIG (reference sequence). Trimming cost V 5 bases and J 5 bases, with 19 bases left between them. This CDR3 region has 14 residues. CDR3 sequence (DNA): TGTGCCTGGTCCCCCGGGACCGGAAAAAACGAGCAGTACTTC. Amino acids: CAWSPGTGKNEQYF.

The J gene is TRBJ2-1, the V gene TRBV12-3 or TRBV12-4, with a weak D call TRBD2 (6 bases). The CDR3 has 16 residues. The V end was cut by 6 bases, the J end by 0 bases, with 15 bases between. The CDR3 DNA follows: TGTGCCAGCAGGAAAACACACGGGAGCTCCTACAATGAGCAGTTCTTC. It codes for CASRKTHGSSYNEQFF.

The J gene is TRBJ2-1, the V gene TRBV28; either TRBD1 or TRBD2 may fit D (6 bases each). The DNA end lines up better with TRBJ2-7; the J call may be wrong. CDR1 is MDHEN and CDR2 is SYDVKM in the germline V gene. This CDR3 has 14 residues. CDR3 nucleotide sequence: TGTGCCAGTAACGGGGGCATATCGAGCTACGAGCAGTACTTC. It encodes CASNGGISSYEQYF.

The rearrangement links TRBV29-1 to TRBJ2-5; D gene ambiguous. Germline-derived CDR1 and CDR2 are SQVTM and ANQGSEA. V was clipped by 3 bases and J by 4 bases, with 9 bases between them. This CDR3 is built from 12 residues. Written as DNA, the CDR3 is TGCAGCGTTGAGGTCTCCTTAGAGACCCAGTACTTC. Its protein product is CSVEVSLETQYF.

This clonotype was counted a few times. The genes are TRBV21-1 and TRBJ1-1; the D segment call TRBD1 is taken from the table without a DNA check. TRBV21-1 is reported as a pseudogene. This CDR3 has 15 amino acids. For the CDR3, the DNA is TGTGCCAGCAGCAATAGGGTCGGTCCCAACACTGAAGCTTTCTTT. Protein: CASSNRVGPNTEAFF.

The genes are TRBV7-9 and TRBJ2-1; D is uncertain. This CDR3 comprises 14 residues. V shed 2 bases and J shed 6 bases, with 11 bases lying between them. Germline lookup yields CDR1 SEHNR and CDR2 FQNEAQ (reference sequence). The CDR3 nucleotides are TGTGCCAGCAGCTTAATTATCGGGCGCAATGAGCAGTTCTTC. Its protein is CASSLIIGRNEQFF. The entire variable domain, with the rest obtained from reference TRBV7-9 and TRBJ2-1, is as follows: DTGVSQNPRHKITKRGQNVTFRCDPISEHNRLYWYRQTLGQGPEFLTYFQNEAQLEKSRLLSDRFSAERPKGSFSTLEIQRTEQGDSAMYLCASSLIIGRNEQFFGPGTRLTVL.

This chain uses TRBV12-3 or TRBV12-4 with TRBJ2-5; 7 positions agree with TRBD2. There are 16 residues in the CDR3. J gave up 2 bases and V 1 base, and 7 bases lay outside the gene matches. The CDR3 here is CASSLGYMGGQETQYF. CDR3 DNA sequence: TGTGCCAGCAGTTTAGGCTATATGGGAGGGCAAGAGACCCAGTACTTC.

The V gene is TRBV7-2, the J gene TRBJ2-5, with 12 nucleotides matching TRBD1. Matching the DNA end better, TRBJ2-1 makes the J call doubtful. This CDR3 is 16 amino acids long. Germline values: CDR1 SGHTA, CDR2 FQGNSA. The CDR3 here is CASSARGDRGRNEQFF. CDR3 coding DNA: TGTGCCAGCAGCGCGAGGGGGGACAGGGGGCGGAATGAGCAGTTCTTC.

The V gene is TRBV7-2, the J gene TRBJ2-5; the D is unclear. Near its end, the DNA agrees better with TRBJ2-7, so the J call may be wrong. Looked up from germline, CDR1 is SGHTA and CDR2 is FQGNSA. The CDR3 has 12 amino acids. The CDR3 bases are TGTGCCAGCAGCCGCCCTCGGGACGAGCAGTACTTC. It is translated as CASSRPRDEQYF.

This clonotype was detected once. The CDR3 region is CASSISRDRSSYEQYF. Here the CDR3 DNA reads TGTGCCAGCAGCATCTCCCGGGACAGGAGCTCCTACGAGCAGTACTTC. The rearrangement uses TRBV7-2 and TRBJ2-7; 8 bases align to TRBD1. Germline CDR1 is SGHTA and CDR2 is FQGNSA. V lost 5 bases to trimming and J lost 0 bases; unmatched junction nucleotides: 9. The CDR3 is 16 amino acids. Combining the CDR3 with reference TRBV7-2 and TRBJ2-7 gives the whole variable domain GAGVSQSPSNKVTEKGKDVELRCDPISGHTALYWYRQSLGQGLEFLIYFQGNSAPDKSGLPSDRFSAERTGGSVSTLTIQRTQQEDSAVYLCASSISRDRSSYEQYFGPGTRLTVT.

The chain employs TRBV7-8 and TRBJ1-4, with TRBD1 matching 7 bases. V shed 5 bases, J shed 4 bases, and the junction held 4 bases outside the gene matches. There are 14 residues in the CDR3. The germline V gene has CDR1 SGHVS and CDR2 FQNEAQ. CDR3 nucleotide sequence: TGTGCCAGCAGCGAGCGGGACAGTAATGAAAAACTGTTTTTT. It encodes CASSERDSNEKLFF. The full variable domain, rest sourced from reference TRBV7-8 and TRBJ1-4, is GAGVSQSPRYKVAKRGQDVALRCDPISGHVSLFWYQQALGQGPEFLTYFQNEAQLDKSGLPSDRFFAERPEGSVSTLKIQRTQQEDSAVYLCASSERDSNEKLFFGSGTQLSVL.

This clonotype was detected once. The V and J genes are TRBV12-5 and TRBJ1-4, with D tentatively TRBD1 (5 bases). Germline values: CDR1 LGHNT, CDR2 FRNRAP. There are 16 residues in the CDR3. The V gene lost 0 bases and the J gene lost 2 bases, with 10 bases spanning the gap. CDR3 DNA sequence: TGTGCTAGTGGTTTGGTGCCTAAGGGGACTAATGAAAAACTGTTTTTT. Translated, it gives CASGLVPKGTNEKLFF.

This clonotype was seen just once. The V gene is TRBV4-3, the J gene TRBJ1-4; D not resolved. Germline V gene sequence: CDR1 LGHNA, CDR2 YSLEER. V was shortened by 3 bases and J by 7 bases, with 15 bases between the two germline ends. There are 15 residues in the CDR3. CDR3 nucleotides: TGCGCCAGCAGCCAGGATCGTGTACAGACTGAAAAACTGTTTTTT. Amino acid sequence: CASSQDRVQTEKLFF.

This sequence joins TRBV9 and TRBJ2-2, with 8 bases fitting TRBD1. CDR1 and CDR2 from the germline V gene are SGDLS and YYNGEE. J was trimmed by 2 bases and V by 0 bases; bases with no gene match: 6. The CDR3 has 17 amino acids. This chain's CDR3 is CASSVARTGLNTGELFF. The CDR3, as DNA: TGTGCCAGCAGCGTAGCTCGGACAGGGCTAAACACCGGGGAGCTGTTTTTT.

This chain connects TRBV12-5 to TRBJ2-5; 10 nucleotides align to TRBD1. V shed 5 bases and J 4 bases; nucleotides not matched to a gene: 7. Germline loops: CDR1 LGHNT, CDR2 FRNRAP. There are 15 residues in the CDR3. The CDR3 reads CASGPGQGSGETQYF. The CDR3, as DNA: TGTGCTAGTGGTCCGGGACAGGGGAGTGGAGAGACCCAGTACTTC.

CDR3 amino acids: CATSRDPSQGYGYTF. The CDR3, as DNA: TGTGCCACCAGCAGAGATCCGAGCCAGGGGTACGGCTACACCTTC. The V call is TRBV15, the J call TRBJ1-2; possibly TRBD1 for D (6 bases). Deletions cut 0 bases from V and 8 bases from J, with 16 bases between. The CDR3 covers 15 residues. CDR1 and CDR2 (germline): LNHNV, YYDKDF (reference sequence).

J is TRBJ2-4 and V is TRBV20-1, with D perhaps TRBD2 (5 bases). CDR3 size: 13 residues. From germline, CDR1 is DFQATT and CDR2 SNEGSKA (reference sequence). Trimming pared 6 bases from V and 1 base from J, leaving 10 bases between. This chain's CDR3 is CSAQDSAKNIQYF. The CDR3 region has the DNA TGCAGTGCCCAGGACTCCGCCAAAAACATTCAGTACTTC.

J is TRBJ2-3 and V is TRBV4-3; possible D gene TRBD2, 5 bases. The CDR3 consists of 16 residues. Germline lookup yields CDR1 LGHNA and CDR2 YSLEER. The V gene lost 4 bases and the J gene lost 4 bases, with 18 bases spanning the gap. CDR3 sequence reads: CASSPRAVGFADTQYF. In nucleotides, the CDR3 is TGCGCCAGCAGCCCAAGAGCGGTGGGTTTTGCAGATACGCAGTATTTT.

There are many counts of this clonotype. The chain couples TRBV4-3 to TRBJ2-3, with a tentative D call TRBD1 (5 bases). Trimming pared 0 bases from V and 5 bases from J, leaving 15 bases between. Germline assignment: CDR1 LGHNA and CDR2 YSLEER. The CDR3 sequence is 16 residues long. This chain's CDR3 is CASSQEGASPIDTQYF. The CDR3 DNA sequence: TGCGCCAGCAGCCAAGAAGGGGCAAGTCCAATAGATACGCAGTATTTT.

This clonotype was counted between two and nine times. This chain connects TRBV7-8 to TRBJ2-5, with D uncertain. The DNA matches TRBJ2-1 better at its end, which makes the J call doubtful. Germline V gene sequence: CDR1 SGHVS, CDR2 FQNEAQ. The CDR3 is 17 amino acids. The CDR3 coding sequence is TGTGCCAGCAGCTCTATCCCGGTGGGGATGATGAACGATGAGCAGTTCTTC. Its translation: CASSSIPVGMMNDEQFF.